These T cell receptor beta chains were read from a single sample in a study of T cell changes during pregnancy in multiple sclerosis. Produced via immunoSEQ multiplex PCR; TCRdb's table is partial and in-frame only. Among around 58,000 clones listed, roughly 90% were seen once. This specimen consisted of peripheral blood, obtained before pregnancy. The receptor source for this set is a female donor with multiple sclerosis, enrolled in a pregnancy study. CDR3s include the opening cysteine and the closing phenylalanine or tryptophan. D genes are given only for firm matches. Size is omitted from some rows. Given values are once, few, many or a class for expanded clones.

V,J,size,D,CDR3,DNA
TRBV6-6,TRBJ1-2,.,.,CASSYSSGGRDYGYTF,TGTGCCAGCAGTTACTCGTCGGGGGGACGAGACTATGGCTACACCTTC
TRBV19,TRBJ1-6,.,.,CASSISQGQRSSPLHF,TGTGCCAGTAGTATCAGTCAAGGACAGAGGTCTTCACCCCTCCACTTT
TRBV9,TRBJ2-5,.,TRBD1,CASSAGQGPSAQYF,TGTGCCAGCAGCGCGGGACAGGGGCCGTCGGCCCAGTACTTC
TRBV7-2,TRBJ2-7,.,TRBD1,CASSHIRDRTDEQYF,TGTGCCAGCAGCCATATCCGGGACAGGACGGACGAGCAGTACTTC
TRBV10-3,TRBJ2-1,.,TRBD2,CAISEALAGAQNEQFF,TGTGCCATCAGTGAGGCGTTAGCGGGGGCCCAAAATGAGCAGTTCTTC
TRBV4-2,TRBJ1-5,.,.,CASSQDPGNQPQHF,TGTGCCAGCAGCCAAGATCCAGGAAATCAGCCCCAGCATTTT
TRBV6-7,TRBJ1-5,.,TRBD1,CASSRGEGQGEWEPQHF,TGTGCCAGCAGTAGGGGGGAAGGACAGGGAGAATGGGAGCCCCAGCATTTT
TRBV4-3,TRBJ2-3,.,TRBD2,CASSLTGGATDTQYF,TGCGCCAGCAGCCTTACGGGGGGGGCCACAGATACGCAGTATTTT
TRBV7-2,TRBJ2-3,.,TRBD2,CASSLEISGGTSTDTQYF,TGTGCCAGCAGCTTAGAGATTAGCGGGGGGACTAGCACAGATACGCAGTATTTT
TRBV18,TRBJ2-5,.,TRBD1,CASSHDRGLSETQYF,TGTGCCAGCTCACACGACAGGGGTCTTTCAGAGACCCAGTACTTC
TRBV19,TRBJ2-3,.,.,CASSIVAGSTDTQYF,TGTGCCAGTAGTATAGTTGCGGGCTCCACAGATACGCAGTATTTT
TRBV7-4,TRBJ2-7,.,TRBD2,CASSPLGAGGGYEQYF,TGTGCCAGCAGCCCACTTGGCGCTGGGGGGGGCTACGAGCAGTACTTC
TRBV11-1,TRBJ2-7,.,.,CASSLTGFGSYEQYF,TGTGCCAGCAGCTTAACAGGATTTGGTTCCTACGAGCAGTACTTC
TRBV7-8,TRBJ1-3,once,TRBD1,CASSLGTGGSGNTIYF,TGTGCCAGCAGCTTAGGAACAGGGGGCTCTGGAAACACCATATATTTT
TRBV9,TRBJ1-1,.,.,CASSVAPQFEAFF,TGTGCCAGCAGCGTAGCTCCACAGTTTGAAGCTTTCTTT
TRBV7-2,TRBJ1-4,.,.,CASSLGLSLGEKLFF,TGTGCCAGCAGCTTAGGTCTGTCCCTCGGTGAAAAACTGTTTTTT
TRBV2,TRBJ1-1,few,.,CASSERRMNTEAFF,TGTGCCAGCAGTGAACGGCGGATGAACACTGAAGCTTTCTTT
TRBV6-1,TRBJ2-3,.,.,CASSEAKAGYDTQYF,TGTGCCAGCAGTGAAGCGAAGGCAGGCTACGATACGCAGTATTTT
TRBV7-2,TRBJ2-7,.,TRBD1,CASSLIPDRGAYEQYF,TGTGCCAGCAGCTTAATTCCCGACAGGGGGGCCTACGAGCAGTACTTC
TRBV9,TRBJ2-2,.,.,CASSVSRDGSTGELFF,TGTGCCAGCAGCGTCTCTAGAGACGGGAGCACCGGGGAGCTGTTTTTT
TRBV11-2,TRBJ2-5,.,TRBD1,CASSLGTGGEETQYF,TGTGCCAGCAGCTTGGGGACAGGGGGCGAAGAGACCCAGTACTTC
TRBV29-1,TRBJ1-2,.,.,CSVALGTGHGYTF,TGCAGCGTTGCCCTCGGGACTGGCCATGGCTACACCTTC
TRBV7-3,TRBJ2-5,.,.,CASSSGSQETQYF,TGTGCCAGCAGCTCCGGGAGCCAAGAGACCCAGTACTTC
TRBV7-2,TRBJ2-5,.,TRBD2,CASSLVKGGGETQYF,TGTGCCAGCAGCTTAGTCAAGGGCGGGGGAGAGACCCAGTACTTC
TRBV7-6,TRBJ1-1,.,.,CASSSGGGGPEAFF,TGTGCCAGCAGTTCAGGAGGGGGGGGCCCTGAAGCTTTCTTT
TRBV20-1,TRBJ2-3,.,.,CSALATDTQYF,TGCAGTGCCCTGGCAACAGATACGCAGTATTTT
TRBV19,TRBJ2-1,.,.,CASSIGSRVMHNEQFF,TGTGCCAGTAGTATAGGATCGAGGGTTATGCACAATGAGCAGTTCTTC
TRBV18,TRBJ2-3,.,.,CASSNRDLRTDTQYF,TGTGCCAGCTCTAACAGAGACCTTCGCACAGATACGCAGTATTTT
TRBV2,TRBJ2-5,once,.,CASSGGAIQETQYF,TGTGCCAGCAGTGGAGGCGCGATCCAAGAGACCCAGTACTTC
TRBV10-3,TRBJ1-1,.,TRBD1,CAISTGTGVGTEAFF,TGTGCCATCAGTACCGGGACAGGGGTCGGCACTGAAGCTTTCTTT
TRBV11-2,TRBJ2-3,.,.,CASSYLRPGTQYF,TGTGCCAGCAGCTACTTGAGGCCCGGGACGCAGTATTTT
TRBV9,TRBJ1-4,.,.,CASSESPAGEKLFF,TGTGCCAGCAGCGAGTCCCCCGCGGGCGAAAAACTGTTTTTT
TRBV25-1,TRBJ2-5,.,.,CASSEGPQETQYF,TGTGCCAGCAGTGAAGGCCCCCAAGAGACCCAGTACTTC
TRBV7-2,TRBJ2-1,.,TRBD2,CASSSYTSDREQFF,TGTGCCAGCAGCTCATACACTAGCGATCGGGAGCAGTTCTTC
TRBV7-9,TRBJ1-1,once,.,CASSSPAEMNTEAFF,TGTGCCAGCAGCTCCCCGGCGGAAATGAACACTGAAGCTTTCTTT
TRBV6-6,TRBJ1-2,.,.,CASSSTKSHGYTF,TGTGCCAGCAGTTCAACCAAGAGCCATGGCTACACCTTC
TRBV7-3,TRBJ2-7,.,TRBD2,CASSLGGGGASIYEQYF,TGTGCCAGCAGCTTAGGCGGCGGGGGGGCTTCCATATACGAGCAGTACTTC
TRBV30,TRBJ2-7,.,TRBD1,CAWSGDRGHEQYF,TGTGCCTGGAGTGGGGACAGGGGCCACGAGCAGTACTTC
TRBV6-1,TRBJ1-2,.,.,CASTRLRVDHYGYTF,TGTGCCAGCACCCGACTACGGGTCGATCACTATGGCTACACCTTC
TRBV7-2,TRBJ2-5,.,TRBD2,CASSFGISGGPQETQYF,TGTGCCAGCAGCTTTGGGATCAGCGGGGGTCCGCAAGAGACCCAGTACTTC